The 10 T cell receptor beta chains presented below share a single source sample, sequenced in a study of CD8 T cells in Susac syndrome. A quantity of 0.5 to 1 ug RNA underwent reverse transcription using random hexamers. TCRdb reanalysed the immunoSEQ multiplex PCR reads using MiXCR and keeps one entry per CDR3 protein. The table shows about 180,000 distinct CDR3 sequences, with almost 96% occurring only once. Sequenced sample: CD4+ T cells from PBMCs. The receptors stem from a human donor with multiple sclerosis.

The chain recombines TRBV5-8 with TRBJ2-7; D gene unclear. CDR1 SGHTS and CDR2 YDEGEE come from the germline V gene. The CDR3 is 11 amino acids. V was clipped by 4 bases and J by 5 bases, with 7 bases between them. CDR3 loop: CASSPFNEQYF. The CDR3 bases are TGTGCCAGCAGCCCTTTCAACGAGCAGTACTTC.

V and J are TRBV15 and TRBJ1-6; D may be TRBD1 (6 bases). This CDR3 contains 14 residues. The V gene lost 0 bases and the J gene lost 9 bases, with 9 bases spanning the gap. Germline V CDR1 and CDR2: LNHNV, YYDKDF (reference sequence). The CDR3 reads CATSRDQGGSPLHF. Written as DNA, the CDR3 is TGTGCCACCAGCAGAGATCAAGGGGGTTCACCCCTCCACTTT.

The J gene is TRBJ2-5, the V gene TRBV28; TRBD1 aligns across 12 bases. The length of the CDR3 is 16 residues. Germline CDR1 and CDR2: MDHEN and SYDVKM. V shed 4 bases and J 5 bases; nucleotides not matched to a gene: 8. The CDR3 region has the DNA TGTGCCAGCAGTTCTGCCGGGACAGGGGGCGAGGAGACCCAGTACTTC. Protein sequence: CASSSAGTGGEETQYF.

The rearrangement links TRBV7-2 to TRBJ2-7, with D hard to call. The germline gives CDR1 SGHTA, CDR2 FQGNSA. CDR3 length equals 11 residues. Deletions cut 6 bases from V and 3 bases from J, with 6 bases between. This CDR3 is CASSHIYEQYF. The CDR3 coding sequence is TGTGCCAGCAGTCATATCTACGAGCAGTACTTC.

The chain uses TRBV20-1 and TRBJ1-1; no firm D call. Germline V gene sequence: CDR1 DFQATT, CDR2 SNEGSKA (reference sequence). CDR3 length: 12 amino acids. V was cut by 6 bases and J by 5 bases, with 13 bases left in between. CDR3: CSAQMGDTEAFF. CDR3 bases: TGCAGTGCCCAAATGGGCGATACTGAAGCTTTCTTT.

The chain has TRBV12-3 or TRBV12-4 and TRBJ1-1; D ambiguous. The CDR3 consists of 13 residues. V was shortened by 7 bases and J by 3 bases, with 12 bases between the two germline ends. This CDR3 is CASTPHRDTEAFF. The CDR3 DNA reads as TGTGCCAGCACCCCACATCGGGACACTGAAGCTTTCTTT.

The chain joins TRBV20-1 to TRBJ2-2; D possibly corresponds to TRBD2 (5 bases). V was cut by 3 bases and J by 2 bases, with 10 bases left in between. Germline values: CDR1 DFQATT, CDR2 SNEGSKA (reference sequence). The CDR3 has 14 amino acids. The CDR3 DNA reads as TGCAGTGCTAGTAGGGAGTTAAACACCGGGGAGCTGTTTTTT. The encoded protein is CSASRELNTGELFF.

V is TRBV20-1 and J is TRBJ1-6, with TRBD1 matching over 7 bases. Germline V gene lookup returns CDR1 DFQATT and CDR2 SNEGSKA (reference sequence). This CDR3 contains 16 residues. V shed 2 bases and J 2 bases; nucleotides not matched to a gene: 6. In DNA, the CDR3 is TGCAGTGCTAGAAAAACAGGGGCTGCCTATAATTCACCCCTCCACTTT. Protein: CSARKTGAAYNSPLHF.

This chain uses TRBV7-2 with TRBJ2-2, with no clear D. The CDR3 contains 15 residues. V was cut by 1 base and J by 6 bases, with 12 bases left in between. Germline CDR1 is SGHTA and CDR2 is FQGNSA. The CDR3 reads CASSLVLWGSGELFF. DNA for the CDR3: TGTGCCAGCAGCTTAGTACTATGGGGATCCGGGGAGCTGTTTTTT. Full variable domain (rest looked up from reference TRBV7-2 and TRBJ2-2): GAGVSQSPSNKVTEKGKDVELRCDPISGHTALYWYRQSLGQGLEFLIYFQGNSAPDKSGLPSDRFSAERTGGSVSTLTIQRTQQEDSAVYLCASSLVLWGSGELFFGEGSRLTVL.

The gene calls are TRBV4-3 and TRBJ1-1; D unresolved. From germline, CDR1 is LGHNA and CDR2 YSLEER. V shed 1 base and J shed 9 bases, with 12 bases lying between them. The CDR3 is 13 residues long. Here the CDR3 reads CASSQASGRKAFF. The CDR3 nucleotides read TGCGCCAGCAGCCAAGCATCTGGCAGGAAAGCTTTCTTT.